This record covers a single TCR beta chain. This clonotype was recorded at least ten times. This receptor's antigen is unknown. No much larger clone is present one base from it, and per-base qualities are unavailable. This specimen belongs to a study of neurological immune-mediated disorders (dated by TCRdb to about 2019). About the investigation overall: Among the 34 multiple sclerosis patients, approximately 30 had relapsing-remitting MS and 3 had secondary progressive MS. The study compared peripheral blood TCR-beta repertoires of HTLV-I-associated myelopathy (HAM/TSP) patients, multiple sclerosis patients and healthy controls using UMI-based sequencing. The 106 TCR-beta libraries included longitudinal samples, technical triplicates and paired sorted CD4+ and CD8+ T-cell subsets alongside PBMC samples. The cohort comprised about 70 subjects: some 15 HAM/TSP patients, 35 or so multiple sclerosis patients and approximately 20 healthy controls.

General conclusions and limits of the study: In a phylogenetic analysis, the repertoires of 18 out of 34 MS patients fell into a single cluster of related CDR3 sequences, pointing to a possible signature at the repertoire level. The MS cluster was not associated with any clinical or MRI features, and the authors stated that larger cohorts are needed. Expanded clones from different subjects shared no identical CDR3 amino acid sequences, which suggests that TCR-beta repertoires were private in all groups. The highest TCR clonal expansion was observed in HAM/TSP patients, whereas the lowest was observed in MS patients, even when compared with healthy controls.

To synthesize cDNA, template-switch 5'RACE was performed with a primer carrying a 10-nucleotide random unique molecular identifier so that each TCR transcript was tagged. Every sequencing run covered 15-18 subjects and yielded more than 200 million TCR-beta sequences. The RNeasy kit was used to extract total RNA. The KAPA Real-time Library Amplification kit was used to amplify TCR-beta VDJ regions with primers for the TCR constant region and the 5'RACE anchor. A first PCR added sample indexes and Illumina adaptors, after which a second PCR increased the library yield. The roughly 650 bp TCR product was size-selected on a 2% E-gel SizeSelection system after Ampure bead purification. Library quality was checked on a Bioanalyzer, concentration was measured with Qubit, and libraries were quantified with the Kapa Library Quantification kit before pooling. An Illumina HiSeq 2500 sequenced the libraries paired-end 2 x 150 bp. To increase sequence diversity, roughly 23-30% phiX was spiked into each library pool. The authors processed their data as follows. The quality-filtered reads were processed with the UMI-based MiGEC pipeline, whose error correction step removed more than 75% of the raw TCR sequences. IMGT germline references were used for alignment of VDJ genes, and clonotypes were defined by a unique CDR3 amino acid sequence together with V-J genes. Clonal expansion, Shannon diversity and CDR3 relatedness were evaluated with VDJtools (CalcPairwiseDistances, ClusterSamples), while phylogenetic trees were built in CLCbio workbench. Clones with at least 8 unique UMIs were defined as expanded, with this threshold being based on coefficient-of-variation modelling across technical triplicates. TCRdb itself trimmed the public reads at Q25 with fastp, ran MiXCR and retained productive beta chains. Rows matching on CDR3 protein sequence are summarized as one entry with the most common DNA and genes. TCRdb's processing, not the study's, gives the V and J calls here. The sample table lists tens of thousands of distinct CDR3 sequences, 3% to 4% of them with a count of one. Of the sample, around 2.1% falls within the top ten clones.

Trimming removed 3 bases from V and 6 bases from J, leaving 7 bases between the germline ends. CDR1 and CDR2, looked up from the germline V gene, are SGHRS and YFSETQ. The CDR3 goes from the cysteine to the phenylalanine over 13 residues. Kept here is only the CDR3 DNA, which spans 39 bases and is read in frame from base 1. For the unsorted PBMC libraries, 2 million PBMCs were stored in RNAlater at -80 degrees C until RNA extraction and were used to generate the libraries. Multiple sclerosis patients were enrolled in a US clinical protocol under which disease progression was evaluated by magnetic resonance imaging. PBMCs were separated from peripheral blood using Ficoll-Hypaque density gradient centrifugation and then cryopreserved in liquid nitrogen.

The rearrangement combines TRBV5-1 with TRBJ2-6, with no confidently assigned D gene. The clonotype was recovered from a woman in her forties or fifties with multiple sclerosis. Sequencing used PBMCs. The DNA is as follows: TGCGCCAGCAGCTCCCCCTCGGCCAACGTCCTGACTTTC. It codes for CASSSPSANVLTF. Supplemented by the reference TRBV5-1 and TRBJ2-6 proteins around the CDR3, the complete variable domain is KAGVTQTPRYLIKTRGQQVTLSCSPISGHRSVSWYQQTPGQGLQFLFEYFSETQRNKGNFPGRFSGRQFSNSRSEMNVSTLELGDSALYLCASSSPSANVLTFGAGSRLTVL.